This T cell receptor (beta chain) was obtained from a study of T cell repertoires in cytomegalovirus infection. Study summary: CMV infection together with matching HLA type was indicated by public TCR beta signatures.

Findings of the study overall: Dominating the ex vivo response were TCR beta clonotypes that were CMV-specific and HLA-C-restricted. Accumulated public TCR beta family frequency recognized individuals carrying CMV together with the relevant HLA.

This clonotype was seen many times. No antigen is known for it. TCRdb processed the reads anew with MiXCR; each CDR3 protein has one entry. The data show roughly 230,000 distinct CDR3 sequences, 15% to 20% seen once. CDR3 size: 15 residues. In germline, CDR1 is SEHNR, CDR2 FQNEAQ (reference sequence). V was pared by 5 bases and J by 2 bases, with 7 bases of the junction left unmatched. This TCR was recovered from a human donor in good health (CMV status not recorded). Some clones in this sample may be carry-over from other donors' samples. The chain couples TRBV7-9 to TRBJ1-2; TRBD1 matches at 8 bases. The sample comprised CD8+ T cells from PBMCs. The CDR3 nucleotides read TGTGCCAGCAGCGCCGACAGGGGCGAGAACTATGGCTACACCTTC. Translation: CASSADRGENYGYTF.